This is a list of T cell receptor beta chains from one sample in a study of T-cell reconstitution after alpha-beta-depleted transplantation in children. TCRdb reanalysed the PCR reads using MiXCR and keeps one entry per CDR3 protein. Of some 300,000 distinct CDR3 sequences listed, about 7.3% are singletons. The sample was peripheral blood, taken 360 days after TCRalphabeta/CD19-depleted stem cell transplant. These receptor sequences come from a female patient aged 2-10 years who had a stem cell transplant for Fanconi anemia, so the T cells may come from the graft donor. The CDR3 runs from the conserved cysteine through the conserved F or W. Each record gives: clone size, D gene, J gene, V gene, CDR3 DNA, CDR3 protein. The D gene is left open where the match is weak. Size values are once, few and many counts, or a class for expanded clones, and some rows have none.

abundance: .
d_gene: .
j_gene: TRBJ2-3
v_gene: TRBV30
CDR3nt: TGTGCCTGGATCGGGGCTTCCACAGATACGCAGTATTTT
CDR3aa: CAWIGASTDTQYF

abundance: once
d_gene: TRBD1
j_gene: TRBJ1-5
v_gene: TRBV5-7
CDR3nt: TGTGCCAGCAGGCCAATTCAGACAGGGAGCAATCAGCCCCAGCATTTT
CDR3aa: CASRPIQTGSNQPQHF

abundance: many
d_gene: .
j_gene: TRBJ2-2
v_gene: TRBV6-6
CDR3nt: TGTGCCACCTTCCGGAGGGCCGGGGAGCTGTTTTTT
CDR3aa: CATFRRAGELFF

abundance: many
d_gene: .
j_gene: TRBJ1-6
v_gene: TRBV20-1
CDR3nt: TGCAGTGCCCCCGAGGCGGATTCACCCCTCCACTTT
CDR3aa: CSAPEADSPLHF

abundance: many
d_gene: .
j_gene: TRBJ2-1
v_gene: TRBV20-1
CDR3nt: TGCAGTGCTAGGACAAACAATGAGCAGTTCTTC
CDR3aa: CSARTNNEQFF

abundance: many
d_gene: .
j_gene: TRBJ1-2
v_gene: TRBV7-9
CDR3nt: TGTGCCAGCAGCTTTGTTGGGACGGGATTCTCAGCGGGTGGCTACACCTTC
CDR3aa: CASSFVGTGFSAGGYTF

abundance: many
d_gene: .
j_gene: TRBJ2-7
v_gene: TRBV7-8
CDR3nt: TGTGCCAGCAGCGGAGCAGCCTACGAGCAGTACTTC
CDR3aa: CASSGAAYEQYF

abundance: many
d_gene: .
j_gene: TRBJ2-1
v_gene: TRBV6-1
CDR3nt: TGTGCCAGCAGACAGGGACTGGACCAGGGGGAGCAGTTCTTC
CDR3aa: CASRQGLDQGEQFF

abundance: many
d_gene: TRBD1
j_gene: TRBJ2-3
v_gene: TRBV5-1
CDR3nt: TGCGCCAGCAGCTTAAGACAGGGGGAAGATACGCAGTATTTT
CDR3aa: CASSLRQGEDTQYF

abundance: many
d_gene: .
j_gene: TRBJ1-1
v_gene: TRBV12-3/TRBV12-4
CDR3nt: TGTGCCAGCAGTTTCATACTCCACCGTGGCAACACTGAAGCTTTCTTT
CDR3aa: CASSFILHRGNTEAFF

abundance: .
d_gene: TRBD2
j_gene: TRBJ2-5
v_gene: TRBV7-2
CDR3nt: TGTGCCAGCAGCTCTCGGTCTAGCGGAGGAGAGACCCAGTACTTC
CDR3aa: CASSSRSSGGETQYF

abundance: few
d_gene: .
j_gene: TRBJ1-4
v_gene: TRBV14
CDR3nt: TGTGCCAGCAGCCAAGGGCAGACGAAGAATGAAAAACTGTTTTTT
CDR3aa: CASSQGQTKNEKLFF